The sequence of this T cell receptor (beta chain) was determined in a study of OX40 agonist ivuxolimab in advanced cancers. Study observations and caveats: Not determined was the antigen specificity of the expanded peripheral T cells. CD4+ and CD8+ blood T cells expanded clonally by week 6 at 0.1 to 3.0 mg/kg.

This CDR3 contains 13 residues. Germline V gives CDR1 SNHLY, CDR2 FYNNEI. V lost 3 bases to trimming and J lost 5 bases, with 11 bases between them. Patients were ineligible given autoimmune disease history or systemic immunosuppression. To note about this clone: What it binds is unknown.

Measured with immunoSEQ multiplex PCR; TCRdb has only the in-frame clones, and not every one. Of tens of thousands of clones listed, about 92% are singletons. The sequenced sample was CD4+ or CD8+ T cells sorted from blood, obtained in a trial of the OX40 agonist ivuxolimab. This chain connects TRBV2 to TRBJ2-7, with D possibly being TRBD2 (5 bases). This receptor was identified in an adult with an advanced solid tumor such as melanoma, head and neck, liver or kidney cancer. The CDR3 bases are TGTGCCAGCAGTGATAGGCTAGCTGACGAGCAGTACTTC. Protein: CASSDRLADEQYF.